This T cell receptor beta chain appears in the sequencing data of a study of T cells in Graves' hyperthyroidism and ophthalmopathy. CDR3 length equals 13 residues. V was clipped by 5 bases and J by 10 bases, with 16 bases between them. Germline CDR1 MNHEY, CDR2 SMNVEV (reference sequence). This clonotype was recorded many times. Its antigen is currently unknown. Researchers amplified the TCR beta CDR3 regions from RNA transcripts. The primer set for the first-round RT-PCR of the TCR CDR3 was HTBI. TCRdb re-called the multiplex PCR reads through MiXCR, storing one row per CDR3 protein. The sample holds around 300,000 distinct CDR3 sequences, 14% seen once. Study findings and constraints: The model forecast ophthalmopathy, anticipating it by a median around 6.5 months before onset.

On the basis of clinical symptoms, serum thyroxine and TRAb, thyroid ultrasound and orbital computed tomography, diagnoses were made. The sequencing sample was made of blood. The TCR comes from a woman under 40 with Graves' hyperthyroidism. This sequence joins TRBV27 and TRBJ2-3, with unresolved D. DNA for the CDR3: TGTGCCAGCAGTACGTACAGAGGCCGGGCGCAGTATTTT. It yields the protein CASSTYRGRAQYF.